The next 23 T cell receptor beta chains were all read from a single sample in a study of T cell clonotyping in hematopoietic cell transplantation. Assay: immunoSEQ multiplex PCR; the TCRdb copy retains only in-frame clones and omits some. This sample has 10,000 to 15,000 clones, with about nine tenths found just once. Here the sequenced sample was PBMCs, taken 100 days after allogeneic stem cell transplant. These TCRs come from a female patient aged 45-65 years who had an allogeneic stem cell transplant from an unrelated donor, so the T cells may come from the graft donor. Some clones in this sample may be carry-over from other donors' samples.

The V and J genes are TRBV2 and TRBJ2-7; 11 bases line up with TRBD2. The CDR3 extends over 14 amino acids. Per the germline V gene, CDR1 is SNHLY and CDR2 is FYNNEI. V gave up 6 bases and J gave up 4 bases; unmatched junction bases: 5. In DNA form, the CDR3 reads TGTGCCAGCAGAGATAGCGGGGGGGTGTACGAGCAGTACTTC. It yields the protein CASRDSGGVYEQYF.

The V and J genes are TRBV2 and TRBJ2-1; no clear D gene. Between the trimmed V and J ends, which lost 8 bases and 0 bases, there was a span of 11 bases. This CDR3 has 14 residues. The V gene's germline CDR1 is SNHLY and CDR2 FYNNEI. CDR3 sequence: CASLHPSSYNEQFF. The CDR3 nucleotides are TGTGCCAGCCTCCACCCGAGCTCCTACAATGAGCAGTTCTTC.

This rearrangement joins TRBV7-2 to TRBJ1-6; 7 nucleotides line up with TRBD1. CDR1 is SGHTA and CDR2 is FQGNSA in the germline V gene. The junction had 8 bases not matched to a gene; V was cut back by 5 bases and J by 7 bases. The CDR3 sequence is 15 residues long. CDR3 coding DNA: TGTGCCAGCAGCCTCGGGACAGCCCCAAATTCACCCCTCCACTTT. Its translation is CASSLGTAPNSPLHF.

The CDR3 bases are TGTGCCAGCAGGGGCTCTGGACAGGGGATGCACGAGCAGTACTTC. It is translated as CASRGSGQGMHEQYF. The gene calls are TRBV28 and TRBJ2-7, with 9 bases fitting TRBD1. The V and J ends lost 6 bases and 5 bases, in that order; junction bases with no gene match: 11. The CDR3 consists of 15 residues. The germline V gene has CDR1 MDHEN and CDR2 SYDVKM. Looking up the rest from reference TRBV28 and TRBJ2-7 gives the full variable domain: DVKVTQSSRYLVKRTGEKVFLECVQDMDHENMFWYRQDPGLGLRLIYFSYDVKMKEKGDIPEGYSVSREKKERFSLILESASTNQTSMYLCASRGSGQGMHEQYFGPGTRLTVT.

The gene calls are TRBV19 and TRBJ1-3; TRBD1 is a possible D gene (6 bases). The germline V and J ends were trimmed by 5 bases and 0 bases, with 8 bases remaining between them. The CDR3 is made up of 14 amino acids. The V gene's germline CDR1 is LNHDA and CDR2 SQIVND (reference sequence). The CDR3 sequence is CASSVDSSGNTIYF. The CDR3 DNA reads as TGTGCCAGTAGTGTGGACAGCTCTGGAAACACCATATATTTT.

The chain combines TRBV19 with TRBJ1-5, with 8 bases lining up with TRBD1. Germline V gene sequence: CDR1 LNHDA, CDR2 SQIVND (reference sequence). Losses at the gene ends were 3 bases for V and 3 bases for J; bases not matched to a gene: 4. The CDR3 runs 15 residues. In DNA form, the CDR3 reads TGTGCCAGTAGTATTAACAGGGGGTACAATCAGCCCCAGCATTTT. Its protein is CASSINRGYNQPQHF.

The chain joins TRBV15 to TRBJ1-4, with TRBD1 matching over 8 bases. CDR3 size: 15 residues. CDR1 is LNHNV, CDR2 YYDKDF, per germline (reference sequence). V was pared by 0 bases and J by 11 bases, with 8 bases of the junction left unmatched. CDR3 DNA: TGTGCCACCAGCAGAGAAGGGACAGGTTTAACGAAACTGTTTTTT. Protein sequence: CATSREGTGLTKLFF. The entire variable domain, with the rest obtained from reference TRBV15 and TRBJ1-4, is as follows: DAMVIQNPRYQVTQFGKPVTLSCSQTLNHNVMYWYQQKSSQAPKLLFHYYDKDFNNEADTPDNFQSRRPNTSFCFLDIRSPGLGDTAMYLCATSREGTGLTKLFFGSGTQLSVL.

The V and J genes are TRBV29-1 and TRBJ1-1; weak D call: TRBD1 (6 bases). The germline V gene encodes CDR1 SQVTM and CDR2 ANQGSEA. This CDR3 region has 12 residues. V was cut by 2 bases and J by 6 bases, with 10 bases left in between. DNA for the CDR3: TGCAGCGTTGAAATACAGGGAGCTGAAGCTTTCTTT. It yields the protein CSVEIQGAEAFF.

The rearrangement uses TRBV6-6 and TRBJ2-3; a weak D match, TRBD2 (6 bases). The CDR3 covers 13 residues. Between the trimmed V and J ends, which lost 4 bases and 10 bases, there was a span of 15 bases. Germline assignment: CDR1 MNHNY and CDR2 SVGAGI (reference sequence). This chain's CDR3 is CASSSGGGLAQYF. The CDR3 region has the DNA TGTGCCAGCAGTTCCGGGGGTGGGCTAGCGCAGTATTTT.

The chain uses TRBV7-2 and TRBJ2-2; TRBD1 matches 8 bases. CDR1 and CDR2 (germline): SGHTA, FQGNSA. Trimming cost V 5 bases and J 6 bases; bases outside gene matches: 5. The CDR3 sequence is 14 residues long. The CDR3 DNA sequence: TGTGCCAGCAGCGCGGACAGGGTCTCCGGGGAGCTGTTTTTT. Translating it yields CASSADRVSGELFF.

The chain couples TRBV9 to TRBJ1-3; D is undetermined. Looked up from germline, CDR1 is SGDLS and CDR2 is YYNGEE. The CDR3 totals 18 residues. V was clipped by 0 bases and J by 0 bases, with 16 bases between them. The CDR3 spells CASSVGGKQPSSGNTIYF. CDR3 DNA: TGTGCCAGCAGCGTAGGAGGGAAACAACCAAGCTCTGGAAACACCATATATTTT.

The CDR3 DNA sequence: TGCGCCAGCAGCCAAGATGAGGCGGTCTTCCGCACAGATACGCAGTATTTT. Its translation is CASSQDEAVFRTDTQYF. V is TRBV4-1 and J is TRBJ2-3; D gene ambiguous. With 0 bases removed from V and 1 base from J, the gap between germline ends came to 14 bases. The CDR3 is made up of 17 amino acids. In germline, CDR1 is MGHRA, CDR2 YSYEKL.

The chain is built from TRBV28 and TRBJ1-6, with unresolved D. The CDR3 is made up of 11 amino acids. Between the trimmed V and J ends, which lost 6 bases and 12 bases, there was a span of 9 bases. CDR1 and CDR2 (germline): MDHEN, SYDVKM. The CDR3 sequence is CASSSAVPLHF. Here the CDR3 DNA reads TGTGCCAGCAGCTCCGCCGTACCCCTCCACTTT.

This CDR3 is CASSLGPGSYEQYF. CDR3 bases: TGTGCCAGCAGCTTAGGACCAGGCTCCTACGAGCAGTACTTC. The chain carries TRBV11-3 and TRBJ2-7, with D hard to call. This CDR3 has 14 amino acids. V lost 1 base, J lost 0 bases, and 7 bases lay in between. Germline lookup yields CDR1 SGHNT and CDR2 YENEEA.

The genes are TRBV2 and TRBJ1-6, with unresolved D. V was cut by 4 bases and J by 10 bases, with 5 bases left in between. The CDR3 is 11 amino acids. Germline CDR1 and CDR2: SNHLY and FYNNEI. In nucleotides, the CDR3 is TGTGCCAGCAGTGGCTCGTCACCCCTCCACTTT. It is translated as CASSGSSPLHF.

The chain recombines TRBV6-5 with TRBJ1-2; D is ambiguous. There are 13 residues in the CDR3. Germline CDR1 and CDR2: MNHEY and SVGAGI. The V end lost 4 bases, the J end lost 8 bases, and 14 bases lay between the germline ends. CDR3 sequence: CASSLVRTGGYTF. CDR3 coding DNA: TGTGCCAGCAGTTTAGTTCGGACGGGCGGCTACACCTTC.

CDR3 sequence (DNA): TGCGCCAGCAGCCAAGATCAGGCTAGCAAAGAGACCCAGTACTTC. This encodes CASSQDQASKETQYF. V is TRBV4-3 and J is TRBJ2-5, with D maybe TRBD2 (5 bases). CDR1 is LGHNA, CDR2 YSLEER, per germline. The CDR3 totals 15 residues. V was pared by 0 bases and J by 3 bases, with 11 bases between.

This clone is a singleton in its sample. The chain uses TRBV2 and TRBJ2-4, with 10 bases lining up with TRBD1. The V segment lost 4 bases and the J segment 7 bases; nucleotides outside the gene matches: 1. Germline V CDR1 and CDR2: SNHLY, FYNNEI. This CDR3 is built from 13 residues. CDR3 in amino acids: CASSGQGANIQYF. The CDR3 DNA is TGTGCCAGCAGTGGACAGGGGGCGAACATTCAGTACTTC.

The rearrangement links TRBV27 to TRBJ2-7; 12 bases are a match to TRBD2. Per germline, CDR1 MNHEY and CDR2 SMNVEV (reference sequence). V shed 7 bases and J 2 bases; nucleotides not matched to a gene: 9. The CDR3 is 16 residues long. The CDR3 DNA reads TGTGCCAGCACCACACTAGCGGGAGGCGAGACCTACGAGCAGTACTTC. This encodes CASTTLAGGETYEQYF.

The V call is TRBV30, the J call TRBJ1-5; the D is unclear. V dropped 0 bases and J dropped 8 bases, with 8 bases sitting between them. CDR1 and CDR2 from the germline V gene are GTSNPN and SVGIG (reference sequence). The CDR3 consists of 12 residues. The CDR3 loop is CAWSVNDKPQHF. As DNA, the CDR3 is TGTGCCTGGAGTGTGAACGATAAGCCCCAGCATTTT. The full variable domain, with the rest looked up from reference TRBV30 and TRBJ1-5, is SQTIHQWPATLVQPVGSPLSLECTVEGTSNPNLYWYRQAAGRGLQLLFYSVGIGQISSEVPQNLSASRPQDRQFILSSKKLLLSDSGFYLCAWSVNDKPQHFGDGTRLSIL.

This sequence joins TRBV4-1 and TRBJ1-1, with TRBD1 matching 7 bases. The CDR3 covers 15 residues. J lost 2 bases, V lost 2 bases, and 5 bases had no gene match. CDR1 is MGHRA and CDR2 is YSYEKL in the germline V gene. This chain's CDR3 is CASSQKTGTNTEAFF. DNA for the CDR3: TGCGCCAGCAGCCAAAAGACAGGGACTAACACTGAAGCTTTCTTT.

CDR3 coding DNA: TGTGCCAGCAGTGAAGTGCTGAAGGGGAATCAGCCCCAGCATTTT. It specifies CASSEVLKGNQPQHF. The J gene is TRBJ1-5, the V gene TRBV6-1, with a weak D call TRBD1 (5 bases). V lost 1 base and J 4 bases, leaving 11 bases between the germline ends. The CDR3 contains 15 residues. In germline, CDR1 is MNHNS, CDR2 SASEGT.

This clone was counted only a few times. This chain uses TRBV9 with TRBJ1-1; D is unclear. This CDR3 has 15 amino acids. Trimming removed 3 bases at V and 7 bases at J, with 19 bases between. Germline-derived CDR1 and CDR2 are SGDLS and YYNGEE. The DNA of the CDR3 is TGTGCCAGCAGCGCCCTACCTCGGCGCACCAGTGAAGCTTTCTTT. Its protein is CASSALPRRTSEAFF. The full variable domain, with the rest looked up from reference TRBV9 and TRBJ1-1, is DSGVTQTPKHLITATGQRVTLRCSPRSGDLSVYWYQQSLDQGLQFLIQYYNGEERAKGNILERFSAQQFPDLHSELNLSSLELGDSALYFCASSALPRRTSEAFFGQGTRLTVV.